Listed below are T cell receptor beta chains from one sample, sequenced in a study of cytomegalovirus exposure and HLA in healthy donors. Profiling relied on immunoSEQ multiplex PCR, and the TCRdb table lists in-frame clones only, not all of them. The data contain some 77,000 clones, roughly 76% of them singletons. Sequencing input: PBMCs. These receptors were collected from a woman in her thirties or forties in good health and CMV-seronegative. Each CDR3 is given with its conserved first and last residue. The D gene is left open where the match is weak.

-,TRBJ1-5,TRBV7-9,CASSLGGASNQPQHF
TRBD2,TRBJ2-3,TRBV5-1,CASSSPEGTSKDTQYF
TRBD2,TRBJ2-1,TRBV9,CASSVDGRVHNEQFF
-,TRBJ2-3,TRBV5-1,CASSFREQADTQYF
-,TRBJ2-7,TRBV4-1,CASSQPSRGEQYF
TRBD1,TRBJ1-5,TRBV6-1,CASSVQGVGVQPQHF
-,TRBJ1-6,TRBV5-1,CASRSTSASHSPLHF
TRBD2,TRBJ2-7,TRBV19,CASSTPETSGSYEQYF
-,TRBJ2-5,TRBV9,CASGPTELQETQYF
TRBD2,TRBJ2-5,TRBV11-2,CASRTFLAGEQETQYF
TRBD1,TRBJ1-1,TRBV29-1,CSALDRGRPEAFF
TRBD2,TRBJ2-5,TRBV9,CASSVLADQETQYF
-,TRBJ1-3,TRBV9,CASSVAGSGNTIYF
-,TRBJ1-5,TRBV19,CASSIQGASNQPQHF
-,TRBJ2-7,TRBV6-5,CASSRASGSYEQYF
TRBD2,TRBJ2-5,TRBV2,CASSPTSGREETQYF